Below, 20 T cell receptor beta chains from the same sample are listed, as sequenced in a study of shared clonotypes between healthy human individuals. The repertoire was sequenced with immunoSEQ multiplex PCR; TCRdb's copy has only in-frame clones and lacks some. The sample records hundreds of thousands of clones, 90% to 96% being singletons. Sample: naive CD4+ T cells sorted from blood. As to subset: CD45RA+ positively selected. Receptors were obtained from a woman in her twenties or thirties in good health.

Remarks on this clone: Other DNA sequences in this sample translate to the same CDR3. The genes are TRBV5-1 and TRBJ1-5; a possible D gene is TRBD1 (5 bases). Germline V gene sequence: CDR1 SGHRS, CDR2 YFSETQ. Trimming cost V 5 bases and J 1 base, with 10 bases left between them. There are 14 residues in the CDR3. CDR3 coding DNA: TGCGCCAGCAGTCTTGGGGGGAGCAATCAGCCCCAGCATTTT. Encoded protein: CASSLGGSNQPQHF.

This clone appeared once. The V gene is TRBV23-1, the J gene TRBJ1-2, with D uncertain. TRBV23-1 is an ORF, with its function uncertain. This CDR3 contains 11 residues. V dropped 4 bases and J dropped 3 bases, with 3 bases sitting between them. The CDR3 here is CASSLYYGYTF. DNA of the CDR3: TGCGCCAGCAGTCTCTACTATGGCTACACCTTC.

The chain is built from TRBV4-1 and TRBJ1-6, with D uncertain. Deletions cut 0 bases from V and 0 bases from J, with 9 bases between. The CDR3 is made up of 17 amino acids. Germline V lookup: CDR1 MGHRA, CDR2 YSYEKL. CDR3 sequence (DNA): TGCGCCAGCAGCCAAGACACCCTGAGCTCCTATAATTCACCCCTCCACTTT. This gives the protein CASSQDTLSSYNSPLHF.

This clone was seen only once. The rearrangement links TRBV29-1 to TRBJ1-4; D is possibly TRBD1 (6 bases). The CDR3 sequence is 14 residues long. V lost 7 bases, J lost 3 bases, and 15 bases lay in between. In germline, CDR1 is SQVTM, CDR2 ANQGSEA. As DNA, the CDR3 is TGCAGCGCCCTCGAGACAGGACCTAATGAAAAACTGTTTTTT. It translates to CSALETGPNEKLFF.

V and J are TRBV5-8 and TRBJ2-1; TRBD2 agrees at 13 bases. CDR3 size: 17 residues. V shed 2 bases and J 6 bases; nucleotides not matched to a gene: 8. The germline V gene has CDR1 SGHTS and CDR2 YDEGEE. CDR3 nucleotide sequence: TGTGCCAGCAGCTTTTCTTTGGGACTAGCGGGAACCAATGAGCAGTTCTTC. It specifies CASSFSLGLAGTNEQFF.

The chain couples TRBV18 to TRBJ2-3; 7 positions agree with TRBD1. Trimming cost V 3 bases and J 6 bases; bases outside gene matches: 9. The CDR3 is made up of 15 amino acids. From germline, CDR1 is KGHSH and CDR2 LQKENI. The CDR3 DNA reads TGTGCCAGCTCACCGATCTCAGGGGGAGCGGATACGCAGTATTTT. Residues: CASSPISGGADTQYF. The full variable domain, completed using reference TRBV18 and TRBJ2-3, is NAGVMQNPRHLVRRRGQEARLRCSPMKGHSHVYWYRQLPEEGLKFMVYLQKENIIDESGMPKERFSAEFPKEGPSILRIQQVVRGDSAAYFCASSPISGGADTQYFGPGTRLTVL.

Concerning this clone itself: The sample contains more than one DNA sequence encoding this CDR3. The chain has TRBV6-1 and TRBJ2-7; 11 nucleotides agree with TRBD2. Germline V gene lookup returns CDR1 MNHNS and CDR2 SASEGT. CDR3 length equals 15 residues. Unmatched junction bases numbered 2, after V lost 0 bases and J lost 4 bases. The CDR3 DNA is TGTGCCAGCAGTGAAGCGGGGACTAGCGGATACGAGCAGTACTTC. It codes for CASSEAGTSGYEQYF.

This clone appeared a single time. The gene calls are TRBV9 and TRBJ2-5, with D possibly matching TRBD2 (6 bases). The J call may be mistaken, given a closer DNA end match to TRBJ2-7. Germline-derived CDR1 and CDR2 are SGDLS and YYNGEE. This CDR3 contains 14 residues. The DNA for the CDR3 is TGTGCCAGCAGCGTAGCTGGGACTTCCTACGAGCAGTACTTC. Translating it yields CASSVAGTSYEQYF.

This chain links TRBV2 with TRBJ1-2; D is unresolved. Trimming took off 7 bases at V and 6 bases at J, with 18 bases between the two ends. Germline CDR1 and CDR2: SNHLY and FYNNEI. This CDR3 comprises 14 residues. CDR3: CASTGVWTWDGYTF. The DNA for the CDR3 is TGTGCCAGCACCGGGGTATGGACCTGGGATGGCTACACCTTC.

The V gene is TRBV9, the J gene TRBJ2-1; D may be TRBD2 (6 bases). Germline CDR1 and CDR2: SGDLS and YYNGEE. This CDR3 contains 14 residues. Trimming stripped 3 bases from V and 5 bases from J, with 12 bases between. CDR3 in DNA: TGTGCCAGCAGCGAATTTTCTAGCGACAATGAGCAGTTCTTC. This translates into CASSEFSSDNEQFF.

This chain connects TRBV7-9 to TRBJ2-7; 11 nucleotides match TRBD2. With 5 bases clipped from V and 6 bases from J, the junction kept 12 bases outside the gene matches. CDR1 is SEHNR and CDR2 is FQNEAQ in the germline V gene (reference sequence). This CDR3 spans 16 amino acids. The CDR3 region is CASSPYATSGASEQYF. CDR3 bases: TGTGCCAGCAGCCCTTACGCGACTAGCGGGGCCTCCGAGCAGTACTTC.

V usage is TRBV28 and J usage is TRBJ1-5; tentatively, D is TRBD1 (6 bases). Germline V gene data show CDR1 as MDHEN and CDR2 as SYDVKM. The CDR3 is 15 amino acids. Trimming shortened V by 2 bases and J by 7 bases, and 15 bases separated the two germline ends. The DNA for the CDR3 is TGTGCCAGCAGTTTAACCGGACAGTTCAACCAGCCCCAGCATTTT. Its protein is CASSLTGQFNQPQHF.

The chain carries TRBV28 and TRBJ1-4; D call uncertain. The CDR3 length is 13 residues. Trimming left V 6 bases short and J 0 bases short, with 5 bases between. Germline CDR1 MDHEN, CDR2 SYDVKM. The CDR3 protein is CASRSATNEKLFF. CDR3 DNA sequence: TGTGCCAGCAGGTCTGCAACTAATGAAAAACTGTTTTTT.

This chain links TRBV19 with TRBJ1-1; a weak D match, TRBD1 (6 bases). Germline V lookup: CDR1 LNHDA, CDR2 SQIVND (reference sequence). This CDR3 contains 12 residues. Deletions cut 7 bases from V and 8 bases from J, with 14 bases between. The CDR3, as DNA: TGTGCCAGTATTTCTCGGACAGACGAAGCTTTCTTT. The encoded protein is CASISRTDEAFF. Full variable domain (outside the CDR3, taken from reference TRBV19 and TRBJ1-1): DGGITQSPKYLFRKEGQNVTLSCEQNLNHDAMYWYRQDPGQGLRLIYYSQIVNDFQKGDIAEGYSVSREKKESFPLTVTSAQKNPTAFYLCASISRTDEAFFGQGTRLTVV.

The chain is built from TRBV18 and TRBJ1-1; weak D call: TRBD1 (5 bases). V was clipped by 3 bases and J by 4 bases, with 9 bases between them. CDR3 size: 13 residues. Per germline, CDR1 KGHSH and CDR2 LQKENI. This CDR3 is CASSPRQGTEAFF. CDR3 sequence (DNA): TGTGCCAGCTCACCTCGCCAGGGCACTGAAGCTTTCTTT.

The V and J genes are TRBV19 and TRBJ1-2; no reliable D call. There are 14 residues in the CDR3. The germline V gene has CDR1 LNHDA and CDR2 SQIVND (reference sequence). The ends were cut back, 5 bases at V and 6 bases at J, with 16 bases in the middle. The CDR3 here is CASSRDLPGDGYTF. DNA for the CDR3: TGTGCCAGTAGTCGAGACCTACCCGGGGATGGCTACACCTTC.

This clone has only one observation. The chain couples TRBV6-1 to TRBJ2-1; no clear D gene. The germline V gene has CDR1 MNHNS and CDR2 SASEGT. V was clipped by 4 bases and J by 10 bases, with 8 bases between them. CDR3 size: 11 residues. The CDR3 DNA is TGTGCCAGCAGTGCCCCGGCGGAGCAGTTCTTC. Translating it yields CASSAPAEQFF.

The V gene is TRBV7-3, the J gene TRBJ2-1; possibly TRBD1 for D (5 bases). V dropped 5 bases and J dropped 10 bases, with 15 bases sitting between them. The length of the CDR3 is 13 residues. Per the germline V gene, CDR1 is SGHTA and CDR2 is FQGTGA. In DNA, the CDR3 is TGTGCCAGCAGCCCCCAAAGGGGCCTAGAGCAGTTCTTC. It encodes CASSPQRGLEQFF.

As concerns this clone: Mismatch with germline at one junction end may stem from a read error. V gene TRBV19 combines with J gene TRBJ1-4, with 7 nucleotides matching TRBD1. The CDR3 extends over 15 amino acids. Germline V gene lookup returns CDR1 LNHDA and CDR2 SQIVND (reference sequence). CDR3 coding DNA: TGTGCCAGCAGTAGTCGCCCACAGGGGAATGAAAAACTGTTTTTT. Protein product: CASSSRPQGNEKLFF.

This chain joins TRBV20-1 and TRBJ1-1; the match to TRBD1 covers 7 bases. The ends lost 5 bases at V and 8 bases at J; junction bases unmatched: 5. CDR3 length: 11 residues. Germline V gene lookup returns CDR1 DFQATT and CDR2 SNEGSKA (reference sequence). Here the CDR3 reads CSASDRQEAFF. DNA of the CDR3: TGCAGTGCTTCGGACAGGCAAGAAGCTTTCTTT.